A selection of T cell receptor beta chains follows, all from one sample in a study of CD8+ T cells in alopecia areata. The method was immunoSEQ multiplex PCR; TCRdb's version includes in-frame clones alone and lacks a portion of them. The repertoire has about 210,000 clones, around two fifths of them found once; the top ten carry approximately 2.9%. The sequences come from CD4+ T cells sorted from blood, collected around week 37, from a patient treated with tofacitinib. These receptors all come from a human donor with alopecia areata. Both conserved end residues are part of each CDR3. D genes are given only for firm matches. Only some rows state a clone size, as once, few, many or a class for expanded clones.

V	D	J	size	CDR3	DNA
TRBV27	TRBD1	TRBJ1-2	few	CASSPLRGTGNGYTF	TGTGCCAGCAGTCCACTCCGGGGGACAGGAAATGGCTACACCTTC
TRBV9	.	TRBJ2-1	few	CASSRGAESDNEQFF	TGTGCCAGCAGCCGTGGAGCGGAGAGCGACAATGAGCAGTTCTTC
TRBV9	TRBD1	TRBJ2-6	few	CASSADRVINVLTF	TGTGCCAGCAGCGCCGACAGGGTAATCAACGTCCTGACTTTC
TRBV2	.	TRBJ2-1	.	CASRDSSYNEQFF	TGTGCCAGCAGGGACAGCTCCTACAATGAGCAGTTCTTC
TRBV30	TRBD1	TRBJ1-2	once	CAWTTGGNYGYTF	TGTGCCTGGACTACAGGGGGCAACTATGGCTACACCTTC
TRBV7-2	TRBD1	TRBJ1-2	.	CASSLENRGTKGYTF	TGTGCCAGCAGCTTAGAGAACAGGGGCACGAAGGGCTACACCTTC
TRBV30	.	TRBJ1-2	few	CAWSTDSDVGGYTF	TGTGCCTGGAGTACAGACTCCGACGTAGGTGGCTACACCTTC
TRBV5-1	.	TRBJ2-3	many	CASSRGSGTDTQYF	TGCGCCAGCAGTAGGGGCTCCGGCACAGATACGCAGTATTTT
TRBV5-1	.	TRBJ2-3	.	CASSITDTQYF	TGCGCCAGCAGCATCACAGATACGCAGTATTTT
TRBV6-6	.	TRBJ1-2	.	CASTRIRGDGYTF	TGTGCCAGCACCAGGATTCGGGGAGATGGCTACACCTTC